This T cell receptor beta chain emerged from a study of cytomegalovirus exposure and HLA in healthy donors. CDR3 size: 16 residues. Germline-derived CDR1 and CDR2 are MDHEN and SYDVKM. V lost 5 bases, J lost 0 bases, and 14 bases lay in between. A multiplex PCR was run with 60 Vbeta primers and 13 Jbeta primers. Repertoires were generated with immunoSEQ multiplex PCR, while TCRdb's copy carries only in-frame clones and drops some. The sample includes approximately 120,000 clones, approximately 10% of them seen just once. The genes are TRBV28 and TRBJ2-1; a possible D gene is TRBD2 (6 bases). Sequencing was performed on PBMCs. This sequence was found in a woman aged 18-29 years in good health and CMV-seropositive. The CDR3 sequence is CASSPWTIYSYNEQFF. The CDR3 bases are TGTGCCAGCAGTCCCTGGACTATCTACTCCTACAATGAGCAGTTCTTC.